What follows describes a single TCR beta chain. This sample stems from a study of blood T cell repertoires in COVID-19. Study background: Samples of COVID-19 (acute and convalescent) were obtained from the United States, Italy and Spain. Nucleic acid was either cDNA or gDNA, and it came from T cells, B-cell-depleted T cells, or PBMCs.

Method: immunoSEQ multiplex PCR; TCRdb's copy keeps in-frame clones and lacks some. The sample has some 200,000 clones, around 85% seen once. V was trimmed by 0 bases and J by 7 bases, leaving 13 bases between them. CDR1 LGHDT and CDR2 YNNKEL come from the germline V gene (reference sequence). The CDR3 runs to 15 residues. The chain uses TRBV3-1 (or the pseudogene TRBV3-2) and TRBJ1-5; a possible D gene is TRBD1 (5 bases). The material sequenced was peripheral blood. The sequence came from a woman aged 70-85 years with acute or convalescent COVID-19. CDR3 in amino acids: CASSQDSGGRQPQHF. The CDR3 nucleotides read TGTGCCAGCAGCCAAGATTCGGGGGGTCGACAGCCCCAGCATTTT.